This entry lists 23 T cell receptor beta chains sequenced from one sample in a study of cytomegalovirus exposure and HLA in healthy donors. Primers for the PCR totalled 60 Vbeta and 13 Jbeta. TCRdb's copy holds only in-frame clones and misses some; the assay was immunoSEQ multiplex PCR. The table includes about 100,000 clones, around 62% detected once. Sequencing input: PBMCs. These receptors all stem from a man aged 30-40 years in good health and CMV-seropositive.

The V call is TRBV9, the J call TRBJ2-2; TRBD2 matches at 10 bases. Germline CDR1 reads SGDLS; CDR2 reads YYNGEE. This CDR3 has 16 amino acids. Trimming cost V 2 bases and J 5 bases; bases outside gene matches: 6. The CDR3, as DNA: TGTGCCAGCAGCGTCTTTAGCGGGGGGCGGACCGGGGAGCTGTTTTTT. It encodes CASSVFSGGRTGELFF. Full variable domain (remainder filled in from reference TRBV9 and TRBJ2-2): DSGVTQTPKHLITATGQRVTLRCSPRSGDLSVYWYQQSLDQGLQFLIQYYNGEERAKGNILERFSAQQFPDLHSELNLSSLELGDSALYFCASSVFSGGRTGELFFGEGSRLTVL.

The rearrangement uses TRBV4-1 and TRBJ1-3; weak D call: TRBD1 (5 bases). V lost 8 bases and J lost 0, with 14 bases in between. Germline CDR1 is MGHRA and CDR2 is YSYEKL. CDR3 length: 15 residues. This CDR3 reads CASALTVLSGNTIYF. The CDR3 nucleotides are TGCGCCAGCGCCTTGACAGTTCTCTCTGGAAACACCATATATTTT.

The rearrangement links TRBV4-1 to TRBJ1-2; D uncertain. The germline CDR1 and CDR2 sequences are MGHRA and YSYEKL. There are 14 residues in the CDR3. The V gene lost 2 bases and the J gene lost 2 bases, with 9 bases spanning the gap. The CDR3 here is CASSQPGANYGYTF. CDR3 in DNA: TGCGCCAGCAGCCAACCAGGCGCAAACTATGGCTACACCTTC.

The CDR3 coding sequence is TGTGCCAGCAGCTTAGGGGGGCTAGCGGGGGGCCAAGAGACCCAGTACTTC. Translated: CASSLGGLAGGQETQYF. The chain joins TRBV7-2 to TRBJ2-5; the match to TRBD2 covers 11 bases. The CDR3 covers 17 residues. Looked up from germline, CDR1 is SGHTA and CDR2 is FQGNSA. V trimming: 1 base; J trimming: 1 base; junction bases outside the gene matches: 5.

The CDR3 DNA reads TGTGCCAGCAGCCGTCTAGCGGGGGGGCCCTACAATGAGCAGTTCTTC. Translating gives CASSRLAGGPYNEQFF. The chain is built from TRBV7-9 and TRBJ2-1; 12 bases are shared with TRBD2. The CDR3 extends over 16 amino acids. Trimming cost V 5 bases and J 2 bases; bases outside gene matches: 4. In germline, CDR1 is SEHNR, CDR2 FQNEAQ (reference sequence).

The rearrangement links TRBV7-9 to TRBJ2-7; the match to TRBD1 covers 11 bases. V dropped 4 bases and J dropped 2; count of bases not matched to a gene: 4. The germline V gene has CDR1 SEHNR and CDR2 FQNEAQ (reference sequence). CDR3 size: 15 residues. The CDR3 reads CASSSPGQGAYEQYF. CDR3 in DNA: TGTGCCAGCAGCTCCCCGGGACAGGGGGCCTACGAGCAGTACTTC.

The V gene is TRBV9, the J gene TRBJ1-6; D might be TRBD1 (6 bases). V was clipped by 4 bases and J by 0 bases, with 11 bases between them. Germline V gives CDR1 SGDLS, CDR2 YYNGEE. The CDR3 consists of 16 residues. The CDR3 DNA is TGTGCCAGCAGCTCAGGGGTTTCCTCCTATAATTCACCCCTCCACTTT. This encodes CASSSGVSSYNSPLHF.

V and J are TRBV6-4 and TRBJ1-5; D uncertain. Trimming pared 11 bases from V and 1 base from J, leaving 18 bases between. This CDR3 is 15 amino acids long. CDR1 is MRHNA, CDR2 SNTAGT, per germline. DNA of the CDR3: TGTGCCCGTGGAGACGGGGTCTGGAGCAATCAGCCCCAGCATTTT. Translating gives CARGDGVWSNQPQHF.

V is TRBV6-1 and J is TRBJ1-6; tentatively, D is TRBD1 (6 bases). Germline lookup yields CDR1 MNHNS and CDR2 SASEGT. V lost 8 bases, J lost 7 bases, and 18 bases lay in between. The CDR3 sequence is 15 residues long. The chain's CDR3 is CASRGADSWNSPLHF. CDR3 coding DNA: TGTGCCAGCCGGGGGGCGGACTCTTGGAATTCACCCCTCCACTTT.

V usage is TRBV7-2 and J usage is TRBJ2-5, with D unclear. The germline gives CDR1 SGHTA, CDR2 FQGNSA. Trimming stripped 0 bases from V and 7 bases from J, with 6 bases between. CDR3 size: 12 residues. DNA of the CDR3: TGTGCCAGCAGCTTAGCGACGGGGACCCAGTACTTC. Its protein is CASSLATGTQYF.

Notes on this clone: Relative to the germline gene, one junction end is altered; a read error may explain this. CDR3 nucleotide sequence: TGTGCCAGCAGAGAAGAGGGAAGGAACAGGGGGGGCAGCTACTATGGCTACACCTTC. It specifies CASREEGRNRGGSYYGYTF. The chain is built from TRBV6-1 and TRBJ1-2; 8 nucleotides line up with TRBD1. CDR3 length: 19 amino acids. CDR1 is MNHNS and CDR2 is SASEGT in the germline V gene.

The chain links TRBV6-6 to TRBJ2-7, with no clear D. This CDR3 has 12 amino acids. V was cut by 2 bases and J by 3 bases, with 5 bases left in between. CDR1 is MNHNY and CDR2 is SVGAGI in the germline V gene (reference sequence). The CDR3 loop reads CASSYASYEQYF. DNA of the CDR3: TGTGCCAGCAGTTACGCTAGCTACGAGCAGTACTTC.

This sequence joins TRBV11-3 and TRBJ2-3; TRBD2 aligns across 13 bases. Trimming removed 5 bases from V and 2 bases from J; junction bases left unmatched: 10. Germline lookup yields CDR1 SGHNT and CDR2 YENEEA. The CDR3 loop spans 18 amino acids. The CDR3 is CASSDWTSGGRDTDTQYF. In DNA, the CDR3 is TGTGCCAGCAGCGATTGGACTAGCGGGGGCCGAGACACAGATACGCAGTATTTT.

In its sample, this clone was seen a few times. The rearrangement links TRBV2 to TRBJ2-1; D might be TRBD2 (7 bases). There are 15 residues in the CDR3. Looked up from germline, CDR1 is SNHLY and CDR2 is FYNNEI. Trimming took off 4 bases at V and 4 bases at J, with 14 bases between the two ends. CDR3 amino acids: CASSGSGGRYNEQFF. CDR3 nucleotides: TGTGCCAGCAGTGGGTCCGGGGGGCGTTACAATGAGCAGTTCTTC.

The chain joins TRBV6-1 to TRBJ1-6; D is possibly TRBD1 (5 bases). Trimming stripped 2 bases from V and 3 bases from J, with 14 bases between. The CDR3 sequence is 17 residues long. CDR1 and CDR2 (germline): MNHNS, SASEGT. CDR3: CASSETWVGVYNSPLHF. As DNA, the CDR3 is TGTGCCAGCAGTGAAACCTGGGTAGGGGTCTATAATTCACCCCTCCACTTT.

The chain is built from TRBV9 and TRBJ1-1; 7 bases line up with TRBD1. Germline CDR1 and CDR2: SGDLS and YYNGEE. With V trimmed by 0 bases and J by 5 bases, 10 bases remained unmatched. The CDR3 is 16 residues long. The DNA of the CDR3 is TGTGCCAGCAGCGTAGGGATCGTCGGGACAGTTACTGAAGCTTTCTTT. This codes for CASSVGIVGTVTEAFF.

This chain connects TRBV5-4 to TRBJ1-4; tentative D call: TRBD1 (5 bases). Per the germline V gene, CDR1 is SGHNT and CDR2 is YYREEE (reference sequence). V was pared by 3 bases and J by 12 bases, with 12 bases between. The CDR3 consists of 12 residues. The CDR3 sequence: CASSSIDSQLFF. The CDR3 nucleotides read TGTGCCAGCAGCTCGATCGACAGCCAACTGTTTTTT.

This clone showed up just once. The V call is TRBV30, the J call TRBJ2-7; D gene unclear. Deletions cut 1 base from V and 3 bases from J, with 19 bases between. This CDR3 is 16 amino acids long. Germline lookup yields CDR1 GTSNPN and CDR2 SVGIG (reference sequence). The CDR3 is CAWSEKMGVFHYEQYF. CDR3 DNA: TGTGCCTGGAGTGAGAAAATGGGCGTTTTCCACTACGAGCAGTACTTC.

This clone was observed a few times. The rearrangement joins TRBV5-1 to TRBJ1-1; TRBD1 aligns across 9 bases. The trim removed 3 bases at V and 7 bases at J, leaving 13 bases unmatched. Germline CDR1 SGHRS, CDR2 YFSETQ. The CDR3 covers 16 residues. The CDR3 here is CASSSDHRGRRGEAFF. CDR3 nucleotide sequence: TGCGCCAGCAGCTCAGATCACAGGGGGCGAAGGGGTGAAGCTTTCTTT.

J is TRBJ2-6 and V is TRBV5-1; D unclear. CDR1 and CDR2 (germline): SGHRS, YFSETQ. V lost 0 bases, J lost 0 bases, and 10 bases lay in between. The CDR3 covers 17 residues. The DNA of the CDR3 is TGCGCCAGCAGCTTGGGCCAGGTCTACTCTGGGGCCAACGTCCTGACTTTC. Amino acids: CASSLGQVYSGANVLTF.

This chain connects TRBV5-1 to TRBJ1-1; D is uncertain. This CDR3 region has 15 residues. CDR1 and CDR2 (germline): SGHRS, YFSETQ. The V gene lost 1 base and the J gene lost 1 base, with 11 bases spanning the gap. For the CDR3, the DNA is TGCGCCAGCAGCTTGAAGGCAGGTTCGAACACTGAAGCTTTCTTT. Its protein is CASSLKAGSNTEAFF.

The rearrangement links TRBV19 to TRBJ2-5, with 10 nucleotides matching TRBD2. Germline V gene sequence: CDR1 LNHDA, CDR2 SQIVND (reference sequence). CDR3 size: 16 residues. Unmatched junction bases numbered 3, after V lost 1 base and J lost 1 base. The CDR3 is CASSIVVAGGQETQYF. The CDR3 region has the DNA TGTGCCAGTAGTATAGTAGTAGCGGGGGGCCAAGAGACCCAGTACTTC.

The table lists this clone with a few counts. The chain uses TRBV6-6 and TRBJ2-1; 13 bases align to TRBD2. The CDR3 spans 16 residues. Germline CDR1 and CDR2: MNHNY and SVGAGI (reference sequence). J lost 4 bases, V lost 7 bases, and 7 bases had no gene match. The CDR3 protein is CASTRWTSGGYNEQFF. The CDR3 nucleotides are TGTGCCAGCACCAGATGGACTAGCGGGGGTTACAATGAGCAGTTCTTC.